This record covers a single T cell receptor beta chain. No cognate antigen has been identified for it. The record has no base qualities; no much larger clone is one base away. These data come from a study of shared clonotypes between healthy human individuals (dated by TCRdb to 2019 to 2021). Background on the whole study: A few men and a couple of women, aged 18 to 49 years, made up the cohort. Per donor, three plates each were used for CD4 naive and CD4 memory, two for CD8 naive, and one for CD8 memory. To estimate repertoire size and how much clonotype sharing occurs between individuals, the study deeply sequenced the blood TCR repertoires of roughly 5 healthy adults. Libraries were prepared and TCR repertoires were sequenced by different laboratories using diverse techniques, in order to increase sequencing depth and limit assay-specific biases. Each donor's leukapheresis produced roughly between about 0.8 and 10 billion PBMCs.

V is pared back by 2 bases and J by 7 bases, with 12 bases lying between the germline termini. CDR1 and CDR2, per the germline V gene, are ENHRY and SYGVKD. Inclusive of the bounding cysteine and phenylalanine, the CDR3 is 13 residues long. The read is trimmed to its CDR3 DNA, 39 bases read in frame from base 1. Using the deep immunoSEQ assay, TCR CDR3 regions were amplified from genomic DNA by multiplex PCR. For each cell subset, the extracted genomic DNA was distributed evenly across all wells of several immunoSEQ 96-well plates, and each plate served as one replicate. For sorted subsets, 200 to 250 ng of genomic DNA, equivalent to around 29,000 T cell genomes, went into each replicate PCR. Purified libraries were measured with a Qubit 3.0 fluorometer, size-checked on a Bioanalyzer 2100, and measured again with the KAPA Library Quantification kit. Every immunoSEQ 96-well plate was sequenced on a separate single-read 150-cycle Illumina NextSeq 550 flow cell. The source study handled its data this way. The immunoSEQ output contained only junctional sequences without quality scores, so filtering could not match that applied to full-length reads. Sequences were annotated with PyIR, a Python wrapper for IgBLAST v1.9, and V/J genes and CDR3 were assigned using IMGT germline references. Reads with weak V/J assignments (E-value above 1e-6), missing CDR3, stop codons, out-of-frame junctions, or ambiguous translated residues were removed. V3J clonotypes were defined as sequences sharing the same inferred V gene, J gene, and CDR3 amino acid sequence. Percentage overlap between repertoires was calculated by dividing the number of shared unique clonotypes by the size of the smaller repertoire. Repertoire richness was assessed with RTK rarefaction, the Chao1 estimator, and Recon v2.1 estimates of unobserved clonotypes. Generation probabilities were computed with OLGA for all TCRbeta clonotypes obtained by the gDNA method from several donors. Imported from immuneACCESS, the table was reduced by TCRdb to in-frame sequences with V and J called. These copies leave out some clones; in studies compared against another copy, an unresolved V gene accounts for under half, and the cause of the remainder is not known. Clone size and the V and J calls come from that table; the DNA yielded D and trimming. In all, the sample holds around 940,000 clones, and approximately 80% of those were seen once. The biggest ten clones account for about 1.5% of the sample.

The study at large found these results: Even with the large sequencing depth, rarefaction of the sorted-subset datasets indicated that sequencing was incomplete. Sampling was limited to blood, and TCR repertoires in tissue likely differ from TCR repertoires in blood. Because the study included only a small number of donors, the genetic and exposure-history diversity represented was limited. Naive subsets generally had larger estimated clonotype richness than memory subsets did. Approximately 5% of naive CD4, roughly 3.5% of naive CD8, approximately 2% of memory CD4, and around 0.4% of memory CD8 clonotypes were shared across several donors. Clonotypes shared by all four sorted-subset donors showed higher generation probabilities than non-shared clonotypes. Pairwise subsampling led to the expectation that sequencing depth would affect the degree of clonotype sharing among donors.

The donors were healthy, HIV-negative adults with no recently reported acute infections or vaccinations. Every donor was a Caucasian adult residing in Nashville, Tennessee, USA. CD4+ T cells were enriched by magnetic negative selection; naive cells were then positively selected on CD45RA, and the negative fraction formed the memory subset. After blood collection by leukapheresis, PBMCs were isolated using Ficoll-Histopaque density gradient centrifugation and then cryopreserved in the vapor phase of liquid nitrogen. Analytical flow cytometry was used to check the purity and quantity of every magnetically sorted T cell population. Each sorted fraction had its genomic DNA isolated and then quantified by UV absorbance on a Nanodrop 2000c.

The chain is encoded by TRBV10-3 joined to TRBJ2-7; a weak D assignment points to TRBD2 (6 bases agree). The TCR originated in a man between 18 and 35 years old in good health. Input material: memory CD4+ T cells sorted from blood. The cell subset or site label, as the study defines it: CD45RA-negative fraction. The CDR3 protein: CAISETAGWEQYF. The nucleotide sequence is TGTGCCATCAGTGAGACCGCGGGGTGGGAGCAGTACTTC.